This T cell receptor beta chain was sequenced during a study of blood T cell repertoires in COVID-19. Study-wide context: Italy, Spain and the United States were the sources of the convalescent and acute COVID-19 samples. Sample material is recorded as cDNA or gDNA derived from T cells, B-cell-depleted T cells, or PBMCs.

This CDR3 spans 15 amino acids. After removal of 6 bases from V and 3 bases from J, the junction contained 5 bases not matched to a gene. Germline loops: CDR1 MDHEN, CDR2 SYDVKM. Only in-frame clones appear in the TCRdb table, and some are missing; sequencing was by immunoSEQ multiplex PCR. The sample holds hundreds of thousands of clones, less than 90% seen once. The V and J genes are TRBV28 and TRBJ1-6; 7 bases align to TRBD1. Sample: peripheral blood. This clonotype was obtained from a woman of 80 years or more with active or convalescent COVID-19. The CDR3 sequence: CASRQGQNYNSPLHF. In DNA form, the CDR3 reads TGTGCCAGCAGGCAGGGACAGAACTATAATTCACCCCTCCACTTT.